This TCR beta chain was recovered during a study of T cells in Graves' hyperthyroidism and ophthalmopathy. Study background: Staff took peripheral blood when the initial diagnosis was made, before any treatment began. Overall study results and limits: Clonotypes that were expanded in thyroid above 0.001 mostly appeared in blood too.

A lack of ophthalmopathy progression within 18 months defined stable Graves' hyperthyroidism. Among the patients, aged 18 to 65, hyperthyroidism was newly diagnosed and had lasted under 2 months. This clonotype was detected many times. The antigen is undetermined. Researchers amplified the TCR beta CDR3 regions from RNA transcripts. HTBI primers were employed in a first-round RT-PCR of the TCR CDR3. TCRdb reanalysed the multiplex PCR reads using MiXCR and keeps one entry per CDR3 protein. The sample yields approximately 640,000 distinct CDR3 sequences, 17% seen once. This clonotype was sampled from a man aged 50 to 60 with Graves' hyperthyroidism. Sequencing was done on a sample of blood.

CDR3 region: CASSWDKDTQYF. In DNA, the CDR3 is TGTGCCAGCAGCTGGGATAAAGATACGCAGTATTTT. The rearrangement joins TRBV11-2 to TRBJ2-3, with no clear D. The CDR3 has 12 residues. The germline V gene encodes CDR1 SGHAT and CDR2 FQNNGV. V was pared by 4 bases and J by 5 bases, with 7 bases between.